This entry lists 17 T cell receptor beta chains sequenced from one sample in a study of blood T cell repertoires in COVID-19. The data were produced by immunoSEQ multiplex PCR, yet TCRdb's version contains in-frame clones alone and is incomplete. The sample consists of 170,000 or so clones, roughly 83% of them appearing once. The sequencing input was peripheral blood. The receptor source for this set is a man between 18 and 29 years old with active or convalescent COVID-19.

The V call is TRBV6-5, the J call TRBJ2-2; 7 nucleotides line up with TRBD2. CDR1 is MNHEY and CDR2 is SVGAGI in the germline V gene. After removal of 0 bases from V and 3 bases from J, the junction contained 4 bases not matched to a gene. This CDR3 has 16 residues. The CDR3 is CASSYSSREYTGELFF. The CDR3 bases are TGTGCCAGCAGTTACTCGTCGCGGGAGTACACCGGGGAGCTGTTTTTT.

V is TRBV7-6 and J is TRBJ2-5; TRBD2 aligns across 12 bases. Germline V lookup: CDR1 SGHVS, CDR2 FNYEAQ. This CDR3 comprises 17 residues. The ends lost 1 base at V and 2 bases at J; junction bases unmatched: 5. The CDR3 is CASSLVLAGGGQETQYF. The CDR3 nucleotides are TGTGCCAGCAGCTTAGTTCTAGCGGGGGGGGGTCAAGAGACCCAGTACTTC. The variable domain in full, with the rest retrieved from reference TRBV7-6 and TRBJ2-5, is GAGVSQSPRYKVTKRGQDVALRCDPISGHVSLYWYRQALGQGPEFLTYFNYEAQQDKSGLPNDRFSAERPEGSISTLTIQRTEQRDSAMYRCASSLVLAGGGQETQYFGPGTRLLVL.

This clone appeared a single time. The chain has TRBV5-4 and TRBJ2-7, with TRBD1 identical over 8 bases. The CDR3 runs 15 residues. Germline values: CDR1 SGHNT, CDR2 YYREEE (reference sequence). Trimming took 4 bases from V and 0 from J; bases not matched to a gene: 6. CDR3 sequence: CASSDRDRTSYEQYF. DNA for the CDR3: TGTGCCAGCAGCGACCGGGACAGGACCTCCTACGAGCAGTACTTC.

The chain links TRBV4-2 to TRBJ2-7, with 10 bases matching TRBD2. The ends lost 0 bases at V and 7 bases at J; junction bases unmatched: 6. The length of the CDR3 is 15 residues. Germline V gives CDR1 LGHNA, CDR2 YNFKEQ. This CDR3 reads CASSQDLAGDREQYF. The CDR3 DNA reads as TGTGCCAGCAGCCAAGATCTAGCGGGAGATAGAGAGCAGTACTTC.

The J gene is TRBJ1-4, the V gene TRBV5-1; D remains ambiguous. Trimming took off 0 bases at V and 5 bases at J, with 11 bases between the two ends. The CDR3 is 15 amino acids. Germline CDR1 reads SGHRS; CDR2 reads YFSETQ. The CDR3 reads CASSLAGFRNEKLFF. The CDR3 DNA reads TGCGCCAGCAGCTTGGCCGGTTTTAGAAATGAAAAACTGTTTTTT.

The chain carries TRBV28 and TRBJ1-1; unclear D gene. Germline V gene sequence: CDR1 MDHEN, CDR2 SYDVKM. This CDR3 region has 13 residues. The V gene lost 3 bases and the J gene lost 2 bases, with 7 bases spanning the gap. CDR3 nucleotides: TGTGCCAGCAGTTTTTGGAGAAACACTGAAGCTTTCTTT. Translation gives CASSFWRNTEAFF.

V usage is TRBV7-6 and J usage is TRBJ2-7; 7 bases agree with TRBD1. CDR3 length: 17 residues. Trimming removed 1 base from V and 5 bases from J; junction bases left unmatched: 14. Germline lookup yields CDR1 SGHVS and CDR2 FNYEAQ. CDR3: CASSLGEDRIWGNEQYF. The CDR3 coding sequence is TGTGCCAGCAGCTTAGGTGAGGACAGGATTTGGGGGAACGAGCAGTACTTC.

The V and J genes are TRBV2 and TRBJ1-1, with TRBD1 identical over 7 bases. Trimming cost V 2 bases and J 6 bases; bases outside gene matches: 9. The CDR3 runs 15 residues. Germline CDR1 SNHLY, CDR2 FYNNEI. The CDR3 here is CASSELPGTVSEAFF. CDR3 in DNA: TGTGCCAGCAGTGAACTCCCAGGGACAGTATCTGAAGCTTTCTTT. Using reference TRBV2 and TRBJ1-1 for the parts outside the CDR3, the full variable domain is EPEVTQTPSHQVTQMGQEVILRCVPISNHLYFYWYRQILGQKVEFLVSFYNNEISEKSEIFDDQFSVERPDGSNFTLKIRSTKLEDSAMYFCASSELPGTVSEAFFGQGTRLTVV.

The chain couples TRBV21-1 to TRBJ1-2; the listed D gene, TRBD1, was not tested against the DNA. TRBV21-1 is a recognized pseudogene. This CDR3 has 13 residues. The CDR3 reads CASEDRGVNGYTF. CDR3 DNA: TGTGCCAGCGAAGACAGGGGAGTGAATGGCTACACCTTC.

This clone was counted only a few times. CDR3 bases: TGTGCCACCAGCAATTTACCCTTACAGACTGGAAACACCATATATTTT. Amino acid sequence: CATSNLPLQTGNTIYF. The chain recombines TRBV15 with TRBJ1-3; D is unclear. The CDR3 is 16 residues long. V lost 4 bases to trimming and J lost 2 bases, with 15 bases between them. From germline, CDR1 is LNHNV and CDR2 YYDKDF (reference sequence). The complete variable domain, with remaining parts taken from reference TRBV15 and TRBJ1-3, reads DAMVIQNPRYQVTQFGKPVTLSCSQTLNHNVMYWYQQKSSQAPKLLFHYYDKDFNNEADTPDNFQSRRPNTSFCFLDIRSPGLGDTAMYLCATSNLPLQTGNTIYFGEGSWLTVV.

V usage is TRBV12-3 or TRBV12-4 and J usage is TRBJ2-2, with 8 bases lining up with TRBD2. CDR3 length: 13 amino acids. Unmatched junction bases numbered 2, after V lost 5 bases and J lost 6 bases. CDR3 DNA: TGTGCCAGCAGTGGGACTAGAGCCGGGGAGCTGTTTTTT. It codes for CASSGTRAGELFF.

The chain joins TRBV6-5 to TRBJ1-2; TRBD1 aligns across 10 bases. The CDR3 is 16 residues long. J gave up 7 bases and V 4 bases, and 12 bases lay outside the gene matches. Germline assignment: CDR1 MNHEY and CDR2 SVGAGI. This CDR3 reads CASSSPPGTGVGGYTF. The CDR3 nucleotides read TGTGCCAGCAGTTCTCCCCCCGGGACAGGGGTTGGTGGCTACACCTTC.

This sequence joins TRBV30 and TRBJ1-5; 7 bases align to TRBD1. The CDR3 covers 15 residues. Germline lookup yields CDR1 GTSNPN and CDR2 SVGIG (reference sequence). Germline trimming cut 0 bases from V and 2 bases from J; bases unmatched to any gene: 4. The CDR3: CAWSVQGTGNQPQHF. The CDR3 bases are TGTGCCTGGAGTGTACAGGGGACCGGCAATCAGCCCCAGCATTTT.

The rearrangement uses TRBV5-1 and TRBJ1-4; D might be TRBD1 (5 bases). V lost 3 bases to trimming and J lost 3 bases, with 9 bases between them. Looked up from germline, CDR1 is SGHRS and CDR2 is YFSETQ. The CDR3 totals 14 residues. The CDR3 region has the DNA TGCGCCAGCAGCTACCGGGGGGCTAATGAAAAACTGTTTTTT. It is translated as CASSYRGANEKLFF.

The chain has TRBV11-2 and TRBJ2-4; a weak D match, TRBD1 (6 bases). The CDR3 sequence is 17 residues long. V was pared by 0 bases and J by 0 bases, with 12 bases between. The germline V gene has CDR1 SGHAT and CDR2 FQNNGV. This chain's CDR3 is CASSLDGGFLAKNIQYF. The CDR3 DNA reads TGTGCCAGCAGCTTAGATGGGGGCTTTCTAGCCAAAAACATTCAGTACTTC.

This chain uses TRBV27 with TRBJ1-5; 8 nucleotides match TRBD1. The J segment lost 5 bases and the V segment lost 4 bases, leaving 13 bases of the junction unmatched. CDR3 length: 17 residues. Germline V gene lookup returns CDR1 MNHEY and CDR2 SMNVEV (reference sequence). The CDR3 nucleotides are TGTGCCAGCAGTTCCATCCGAACAGGGGGTGGGCATCAGCCCCAGCATTTT. Translating it yields CASSSIRTGGGHQPQHF.

This sequence joins TRBV19 and TRBJ1-5; D is uncertain. Between the trimmed V and J ends, which lost 3 bases and 1 base, there was a span of 10 bases. Germline CDR1 LNHDA, CDR2 SQIVND (reference sequence). This CDR3 has 15 residues. CDR3 DNA sequence: TGTGCCAGTAGTATGAGGGTTGGGAGCAATCAGCCCCAGCATTTT. Its translation: CASSMRVGSNQPQHF.